This paragraph covers one T cell receptor beta chain sequence. The antigen is unknown. The CDR3 has 15 amino acids. Germline CDR1 LGHNA, CDR2 YNFKEQ. Losses at the gene ends were 4 bases for V and 4 bases for J; bases not matched to a gene: 6. The data stem from a study of OX40 agonist ivuxolimab in advanced cancers. Whole-study context: Clinicians treated patients with ivuxolimab, an agonistic anti-OX40 (CD134) antibody.

Profiling relied on immunoSEQ multiplex PCR, and the TCRdb table lists in-frame clones only, not all of them. The table shows under 70,000 clones, with roughly 89% occurring only once. Findings and caveats of the study: Circulating CD4+ and CD8+ T cells showed clonal expansion by week 6 at 0.1 to 3.0 mg/kg.

This receptor was obtained from an adult with an advanced solid tumor such as melanoma, head and neck, liver or kidney cancer. Specimen: CD4+ or CD8+ T cells sorted from blood, collected in a trial of the OX40 agonist ivuxolimab. The rearrangement uses TRBV4-2 and TRBJ2-3; TRBD2 aligns across 9 bases. Written as DNA, the CDR3 is TGTGCCAGCAGCCGAGCGGGGGGTGGCGCAGATACGCAGTATTTT. This codes for CASSRAGGGADTQYF.